Listed here is a single T cell receptor (beta chain). This clone was observed a few times. Which antigen it targets is not known. The DNA ends 3 residues before the CDR3 does, and the rest of the CDR3 is filled in from the germline J gene. For sequencing input, CVID and control samples contributed equivalent amounts of genomic DNA. For every sample, a 60 bp segment covering the rearranged TCRbeta CDR3 region was amplified and then sequenced. The immunoSEQ assay, a bias-corrected multiplex PCR combined with high-throughput sequencing, was used to amplify TCRbeta. For the original study's pipeline: Every unique nucleotide sequence counted as a clone and was annotated with V, D and J genes, copy number and frequency. Sequences were labeled productive if in frame, and non-productive if out of frame or containing stop codons. As previously described, clonality was computed from Shannon's entropy. The predicted amino acid sequences of productive clones were used to derive the mean CDR3 Kyte-Doolittle hydropathy. Scaled V gene usage was hierarchically clustered using Manhattan distance and complete linkage with the R hclust function. Sharing of clones by CDR3 amino acid sequence was evaluated through resampling of 12 repertoires per group over 100 rounds. Repertoires were searched for 70 published EBV-specific and fewer than 300 published CMV-specific TCRbeta sequences. A couple of CVID samples yielding fewer than 10,000 sequences were excluded from analysis, leaving over 35 CVID repertoires. The table was pulled from immuneACCESS by TCRdb, which kept in-frame rearrangements only. Such tables lose some clones; where checked, under half of the loss comes from unresolved V genes, and the rest has no known cause. V, J and clone size derive from that table, while D and trimming were established from the DNA sequence. There are about 31,000 clones in this sample, and none of them is a singleton. More than 3% of the sample is taken by the ten largest.

Predominantly Caucasian heritage was noted among both the CVID patients and the healthy controls. Heparinized peripheral whole blood samples of about 5 to 9 ml were collected from each donor. Genomic DNA from adults with common variable immune deficiency (CVID) and from healthy adult controls was the source for sequencing TCRbeta CDR3 repertoires. The control group comprised approximately 22 healthy adult volunteers, about 12 female and 10 male, aged roughly 23 to 75 years with a mean age of approximately 31. Diluted blood was subjected to density centrifugation over Hypaque 1077 or Ficoll-Paque for isolation of peripheral blood mononuclear cells. Genomic DNA was obtained from unsorted mononuclear cells using either Qiagen column purification or a centrifugation-based method. The entry originates in a study of T cell clonality in common variable immunodeficiency (dated by TCRdb to the mid-2010s). Results the study describes overall, beyond this receptor: Despite equal DNA input, controls averaged around 80,000 unique sequences per sample versus about 32,000 in CVID samples. Compared with healthy controls, CVID subjects showed increased TCRbeta clonality (t-test p = 0.018), a feature most characteristic of about a third of subjects. According to the authors, finding the cause of the higher clonality in CVID would require sequencing the repertoires of T cell subpopulations. Correlations between repertoire features and clinical complications were limited by patient heterogeneity within the CVID cohort. Fewer deletions and N-nucleotide insertions were reportedly observed in CVID TCRbeta sequences, and highly modified clones with 13 or more V deletions were reportedly absent from CVID TCRbeta sequences. Fewer TCRbeta clones were shared among CVID subjects than among healthy controls (p < 0.0001).

The germline V gene encodes CDR1 SGHTA and CDR2 FQGNSA. From the cysteine up to the phenylalanine, the CDR3 has a length of 17 residues. The 42 bases shown cover part of the CDR3, and their frame starts at base 1. Specimen: peripheral blood mononuclear cells. Recombination linked TRBV7-2 to TRBJ2-3, with 11 bases aligning to TRBD2. The clonotype was recovered from a person aged 18 to 75 in good health. The CDR3: CASRLAEGLADTDTQYF. The part of the CDR3 DNA that was read is TGTGCAAGTCGCTTAGCGGAGGGACTAGCGGACACAGATACG.